The sequence of this T cell receptor (beta chain) was determined in a study of chemoradiotherapy in HPV16-positive cancers. Study-level points and caveats: The functional HPV-specific definition rests on just two HPV16-positive patients.

Sequenced by immunoSEQ multiplex PCR; TCRdb stores in-frame clones only, minus some. The data hold fewer than 8,000 clones, with 85% to 90% observed a single time. A note on this clone: Its target is unknown.

This specimen consisted of tumor tissue, obtained from a patient who underwent chemoradiotherapy. The receptor was derived from a human donor with HPV-associated anogenital cancer.

The CDR3 DNA follows: TGTGCCAGCAGCGTGGGGGCGCCTGGAAACACCATATATTTT. Its protein is CASSVGAPGNTIYF. The chain is built from TRBV9 and TRBJ1-3, with D maybe TRBD1 (6 bases). Per the germline V gene, CDR1 is SGDLS and CDR2 is YYNGEE. This CDR3 region has 14 residues. V was clipped by 2 bases and J by 2 bases, with 8 bases between them.